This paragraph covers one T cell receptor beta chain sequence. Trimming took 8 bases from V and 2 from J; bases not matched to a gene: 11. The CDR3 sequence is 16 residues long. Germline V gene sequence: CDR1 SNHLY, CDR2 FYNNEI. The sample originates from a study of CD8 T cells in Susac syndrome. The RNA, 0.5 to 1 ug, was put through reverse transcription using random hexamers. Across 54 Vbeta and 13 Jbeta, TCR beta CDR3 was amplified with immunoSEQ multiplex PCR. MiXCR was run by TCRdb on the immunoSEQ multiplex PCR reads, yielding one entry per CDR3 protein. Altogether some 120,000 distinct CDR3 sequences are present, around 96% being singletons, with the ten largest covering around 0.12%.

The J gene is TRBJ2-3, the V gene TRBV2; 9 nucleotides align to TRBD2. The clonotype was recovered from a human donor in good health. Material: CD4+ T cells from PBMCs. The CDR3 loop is CASARGAGGITDTQYF. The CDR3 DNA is TGTGCCAGCGCCCGGGGGGCGGGAGGGATCACAGATACGCAGTATTTT.